This T cell receptor (beta chain) was recovered during a study of T cell responses to AZD1222 COVID-19 vaccine. Study-wide results and limits: Females outnumbered males among donors, who were mostly white British; clonal diversity was possibly underestimated. Vaccination with two AZD1222 doses was followed by a rise in Spike-specific TCR breadth and depth.

The sample holds one count of this clone. Its antigen is not known. Generated by immunoSEQ multiplex PCR, the TCRdb table keeps only in-frame clones and is missing some. The table has about 140,000 clones, 80% to 95% seen once. CDR1 is MGHRA and CDR2 is YSYEKL in the germline V gene. This CDR3 spans 13 amino acids. Deletions cut 1 base from V and 10 bases from J, with 8 bases between. The receptor was derived from an adult who received the AZD1222 COVID-19 vaccine. V gene TRBV4-1 combines with J gene TRBJ1-6, with no clear D. Source: peripheral blood, taken 28 days after the second AZD1222 dose. This CDR3 reads CASSQGTISPLHF. In DNA, the CDR3 is TGCGCCAGCAGCCAAGGCACGATCTCACCCCTCCACTTT.